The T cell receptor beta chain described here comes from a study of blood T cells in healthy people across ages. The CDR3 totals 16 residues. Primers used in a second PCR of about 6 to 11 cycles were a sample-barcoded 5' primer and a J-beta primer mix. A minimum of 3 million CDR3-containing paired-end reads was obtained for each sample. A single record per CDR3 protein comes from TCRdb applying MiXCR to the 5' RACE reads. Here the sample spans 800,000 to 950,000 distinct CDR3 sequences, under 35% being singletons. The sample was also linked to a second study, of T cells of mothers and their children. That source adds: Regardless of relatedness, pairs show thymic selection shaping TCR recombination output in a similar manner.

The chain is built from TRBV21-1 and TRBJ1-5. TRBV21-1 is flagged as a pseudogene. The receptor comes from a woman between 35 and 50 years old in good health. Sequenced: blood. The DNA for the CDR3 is TGTGCCAGCAGCCCGCGTAGGCAGGGCTACAATCAGCCCCAGCATTTT. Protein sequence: CASSPRRQGYNQPQHF.